A single T cell receptor (beta chain) is shown here with its context. Its antigen has not been determined. There are no base qualities to consult, and no much larger clone falls within one base. This sample is part of a study of shared clonotypes between healthy human individuals (TCRdb year 2020). About the full investigation: Three men and a couple of women, aged 18 to 49 years, made up the cohort. For each donor, CD4 naive and CD4 memory were each given three plates, CD8 naive was given two plates, and CD8 memory was given one plate. To increase sequencing depth and limit assay-specific biases, TCR repertoire library preparation and sequencing were carried out by different laboratories using diverse techniques. Between about 0.94 and 8.9 billion PBMCs per donor were obtained by leukapheresis. Blood TCR repertoires of about five healthy adults were deeply sequenced to estimate repertoire size and the extent of clonotype sharing between individuals.

The donors were healthy, HIV-negative adults who had no recently reported acute infections or vaccinations. Every donor was a Caucasian adult residing in Nashville, Tennessee, USA. Magnetic negative selection was used to enrich CD4+ T cells, after which naive cells were positively selected on CD45RA and the negative fraction became the memory subset. After blood collection by leukapheresis, PBMCs were isolated using Ficoll-Histopaque density gradient centrifugation and then cryopreserved in the vapor phase of liquid nitrogen. Purity and quantity of every magnetically sorted T cell population were checked by analytical flow cytometry. Genomic DNA was isolated from every sorted fraction and measured by UV absorbance on a Nanodrop 2000c. The paper's findings and limits, for the study overall: Larger estimated clonotype richness was generally found for naive subsets than for memory subsets. About 4.5% of naive CD4, 3.5% of naive CD8, approximately 2.2% of memory CD4, and around 0.42% of memory CD8 clonotypes were shared across several donors. The small number of donors limited the genetic and exposure-history diversity represented. Sampling was restricted to blood, and TCR repertoires in tissue are likely to differ from TCR repertoires in blood. Based on pairwise subsampling, the degree of clonotype sharing among donors was expected to be affected by sequencing depth. Compared with non-shared clonotypes, the clonotypes found in all four sorted-subset donors had higher generation probabilities. Incomplete sequencing was indicated by rarefaction of sorted-subset datasets, despite the large sequencing depth.

Using the deep immunoSEQ assay, TCR CDR3 regions were amplified from genomic DNA by multiplex PCR. For each cell subset, the extracted genomic DNA was distributed evenly across all wells of several immunoSEQ 96-well plates, and each plate served as one replicate. Each replicate PCR for sorted subsets received roughly 0.2 ug genomic DNA, equal to about 30,000 T cell genomes. Purified libraries were quantified with a Qubit 3.0 fluorometer, sized on a Bioanalyzer 2100, and re-quantified with the KAPA Library Quantification kit. Every immunoSEQ 96-well plate was sequenced on a dedicated single-read 150-cycle Illumina NextSeq 550 flow cell. Turning to the authors' computational methods: Because the immunoSEQ output included only junctional sequences and no quality scores, the filtering could not be the same as the filtering used for full-length reads. Sequences were annotated with PyIR, a Python wrapper for IgBLAST v1.9, using IMGT germline references to assign V/J genes and CDR3. Reads were filtered out if the reads had weak V/J assignments (E-value above 1e-6), no CDR3, stop codons, out-of-frame junctions, or ambiguous translated residues. V3J clonotypes were defined as sequences sharing an identical inferred V gene, J gene, and CDR3 amino acid sequence. To compute the percentage overlap between repertoires, the number of shared unique clonotypes was divided by the size of the smaller repertoire. Repertoire richness was assessed with RTK rarefaction, the Chao1 estimator, and Recon v2.1 estimates of unobserved clonotypes. Generation probabilities for all TCRbeta clonotypes obtained by the gDNA method from a handful of donors were computed using OLGA. TCRdb took over this immuneACCESS table, retaining in-frame rearrangements with V and J assigned. Such tables are incomplete; in checked studies, under half of the missing clones stem from an unresolved V gene, and the remainder is unexplained. That table is the source of V, J and clone size, and D and trimming were worked out from the DNA. For this sample there are 300,000 to 400,000 clones; under 80% appear just once. Jointly, the top ten make up 10% of the sample.

CDR1 and CDR2, looked up from the germline V gene, are SGDLS and YYNGEE. The CDR3 goes from the cysteine to the phenylalanine over 15 residues. The entry retains the CDR3 DNA only, 45 bases that are in frame from base 1. V was cut back by 3 bases and J by 2 bases, leaving a gap of 14 bases between them. The receptor was isolated from a man aged 25 to 40 in good health. Here the chain combines TRBV9 and TRBJ1-1; TRBD1 is possibly the D segment (6 matching bases). What was sequenced was memory CD4+ T cells sorted from blood. The cell subset or site label corresponds to: CD45RA-negative fraction. The DNA is TGTGCCAGCAGCGCCGGGGTACAGGGAAACACTGAAGCTTTCTTT. This is translated as CASSAGVQGNTEAFF.